Below are 31 T cell receptor beta chains sequenced from a single sample in a study of control samples from healthy donors and cancer patients. Here immunoSEQ multiplex PCR was the method, and the copy in TCRdb shows in-frame clones only, minus some. The sample has over 150,000 clones; 90% are singletons. Sequenced input: blood. The receptor set was obtained from a woman aged 45-60 years in good health.

This clone has a handful of counts. This sequence joins TRBV2 and TRBJ2-5; 8 nucleotides line up with TRBD1. Looked up from germline, CDR1 is SNHLY and CDR2 is FYNNEI. The CDR3 runs 14 residues. V was pared by 2 bases and J by 8 bases, with 7 bases of the junction left unmatched. As DNA, the CDR3 is TGTGCCAGCAGTGAACTTGGACAGGGAGGCACCCAGTACTTC. Translated, it gives CASSELGQGGTQYF. Combining the CDR3 with reference TRBV2 and TRBJ2-5 gives the whole variable domain EPEVTQTPSHQVTQMGQEVILRCVPISNHLYFYWYRQILGQKVEFLVSFYNNEISEKSEIFDDQFSVERPDGSNFTLKIRSTKLEDSAMYFCASSELGQGGTQYFGPGTRLLVL.

The count of this clone is one. The chain recombines TRBV7-6 with TRBJ1-4; TRBD1 aligns across 7 bases. The CDR3 spans 19 residues. The J segment lost 8 bases and the V segment lost 6 bases, leaving 24 bases of the junction unmatched. Germline assignment: CDR1 SGHVS and CDR2 FNYEAQ. The CDR3 DNA follows: TGTGCCAGCAGTCTCCAACAGGGGAAAAGGGGGAGATTTCTCGAAAAACTGTTTTTT. Amino acid sequence: CASSLQQGKRGRFLEKLFF.

In DNA form, the CDR3 reads TGTGCCAGCAGCGCCAAGGGATCCCCCGAGCAGTACTTC. This codes for CASSAKGSPEQYF. The chain uses TRBV7-3 and TRBJ2-7; D gene ambiguous. Germline V gene lookup returns CDR1 SGHTA and CDR2 FQGTGA. The CDR3 extends over 13 amino acids. Trimming removed 5 bases from V and 6 bases from J, with 14 bases in between. Drawing the rest from reference TRBV7-3 and TRBJ2-7, the complete variable domain is GAGVSQTPSNKVTEKGKYVELRCDPISGHTALYWYRQSLGQGPEFLIYFQGTGAADDSGLPNDRFFAVRPEGSVSTLKIQRTERGDSAVYLCASSAKGSPEQYFGPGTRLTVT.

This clone was detected a few times. This chain uses TRBV6-2 or TRBV6-3 with TRBJ1-5; D unresolved. The CDR3 runs to 14 residues. Germline CDR1 and CDR2: MNHEY and SVGEGT. Trimming removed 5 bases from V and 0 bases from J, with 8 bases in between. In nucleotides, the CDR3 is TGTGCCAGCAGTACAGTTAATAGCAATCAGCCCCAGCATTTT. It specifies CASSTVNSNQPQHF.

V usage is TRBV18 and J usage is TRBJ2-5; 8 bases line up with TRBD1. The CDR3 sequence is 13 residues long. CDR1 and CDR2 (germline): KGHSH, LQKENI. The V segment lost 4 bases and the J segment 2 bases; nucleotides outside the gene matches: 0. CDR3 sequence reads: CASSRTGQETQYF. As DNA, the CDR3 is TGTGCCAGCTCACGGACAGGGCAAGAGACCCAGTACTTC.

This chain's CDR3 is CASSLAGGSAGANVLTF. DNA for the CDR3: TGCGCCAGCAGCTTGGCCGGGGGCTCGGCTGGGGCCAACGTCCTGACTTTC. The genes are TRBV5-1 and TRBJ2-6; D is possibly TRBD1 or TRBD2 (6 bases each). This CDR3 comprises 17 residues. Germline V gives CDR1 SGHRS, CDR2 YFSETQ. Trimming removed 0 bases from V and 2 bases from J, with 12 bases in between.

The chain has TRBV18 and TRBJ2-1; D is unresolved. The CDR3 contains 13 residues. Germline V CDR1 and CDR2: KGHSH, LQKENI. The ends were cut back, 0 bases at V and 7 bases at J, with 7 bases in the middle. In DNA form, the CDR3 reads TGTGCCAGCTCACCACCTCTAAGGAATGAGCAGTTCTTC. Protein: CASSPPLRNEQFF.

This clone was detected once. The V gene is TRBV20-1, the J gene TRBJ1-1; D is uncertain. The CDR3 length is 15 residues. Germline CDR1 and CDR2: DFQATT and SNEGSKA (reference sequence). Trimming took 3 bases from V and 0 from J, leaving 14 bases between them. CDR3 residues: CSASYPGLVNTEAFF. The CDR3 nucleotides are TGCAGTGCTAGTTATCCAGGCCTAGTGAACACTGAAGCTTTCTTT.

V and J are TRBV27 and TRBJ1-4; D call uncertain. Per the germline V gene, CDR1 is MNHEY and CDR2 is SMNVEV (reference sequence). Deletions cut 7 bases from V and 8 bases from J, with 8 bases between. The CDR3 extends over 11 amino acids. CDR3 protein: CASTWREKLFF. In DNA form, the CDR3 reads TGTGCCAGCACCTGGAGAGAAAAACTGTTTTTT.

The genes are TRBV28 and TRBJ1-3; tentatively, D is TRBD1 (6 bases). Germline-derived CDR1 and CDR2 are MDHEN and SYDVKM. The V and J ends lost 6 bases and 4 bases respectively, with 13 bases between them. The CDR3 totals 14 residues. In nucleotides, the CDR3 is TGTGCCAGCAGCGAAGGGGGGAGAGGAAACACCATATATTTT. It is translated as CASSEGGRGNTIYF.

This chain's CDR3 is CAISEQGNTGELFF. DNA of the CDR3: TGTGCCATCTCAGAACAGGGGAACACCGGGGAGCTGTTTTTT. The rearrangement joins TRBV19 to TRBJ2-2, with D perhaps matching TRBD1 (6 bases). Germline CDR1 and CDR2: LNHDA and SQIVND (reference sequence). This CDR3 contains 14 residues. V lost 10 bases and J 1 base, leaving 13 bases between the germline ends.

The rearrangement uses TRBV28 and TRBJ2-5, with D tentatively TRBD1 (6 bases). Germline V lookup: CDR1 MDHEN, CDR2 SYDVKM. The CDR3 sequence is 14 residues long. Trimming removed 5 bases at V and 4 bases at J, with 14 bases between. The CDR3, as DNA: TGTGCCAGCAGTATAGGGGGATTGGTAGAGACCCAGTACTTC. It yields the protein CASSIGGLVETQYF.

This chain joins TRBV11-3 and TRBJ2-1; the D call may be TRBD1 or TRBD2 (5 bases each). From germline, CDR1 is SGHNT and CDR2 YENEEA. V was shortened by 5 bases and J by 1 base, with 6 bases between the two germline ends. CDR3 size: 13 residues. DNA of the CDR3: TGTGCCAGCAGCGGGGGATCCTACAATGAGCAGTTCTTC. Amino acid sequence: CASSGGSYNEQFF.

The chain recombines TRBV3-1 (or the pseudogene TRBV3-2) with TRBJ2-7, with D unclear. The CDR3 runs to 13 residues. The V end was cut by 4 bases, the J end by 6 bases, with 13 bases between. Germline V gene lookup returns CDR1 LGHDT and CDR2 YNNKEL (reference sequence). The chain's CDR3 is CASSLRPASEQYF. In DNA, the CDR3 is TGTGCCAGCAGCCTGAGACCGGCTAGCGAGCAGTACTTC.

This clone has just a few counts. V is TRBV7-2 and J is TRBJ1-2, with D possibly matching TRBD1 (6 bases). The CDR3 is 18 residues long. Trimming took off 4 bases at V and 4 bases at J, with 25 bases between the two ends. Germline lookup yields CDR1 SGHTA and CDR2 FQGNSA. The CDR3 spells CASSSEGALSLRGYGYTF. CDR3 coding DNA: TGTGCCAGCAGCTCCGAAGGTGCCCTCTCGCTCAGGGGCTATGGCTACACCTTC. Using reference TRBV7-2 and TRBJ1-2 for the parts outside the CDR3, the full variable domain is GAGVSQSPSNKVTEKGKDVELRCDPISGHTALYWYRQSLGQGLEFLIYFQGNSAPDKSGLPSDRFSAERTGGSVSTLTIQRTQQEDSAVYLCASSSEGALSLRGYGYTFGSGTRLTVV.

This chain links TRBV7-2 with TRBJ1-1; 7 bases are a match to TRBD1. V lost 3 bases and J lost 8; bases outside the gene matches: 6. The CDR3 length is 13 residues. Germline lookup yields CDR1 SGHTA and CDR2 FQGNSA. In DNA, the CDR3 is TGTGCCAGCAGCTTTTCCTCACAGGGGGAAGCTTTCTTT. Protein: CASSFSSQGEAFF.

The chain is built from TRBV19 and TRBJ1-2; 7 bases line up with TRBD1. The CDR3 loop spans 15 amino acids. V lost 4 bases, J lost 2 bases, and 7 bases stayed unmatched. Germline V gene data show CDR1 as LNHDA and CDR2 as SQIVND (reference sequence). The DNA for the CDR3 is TGTGCCAGTAGTAAGTGGCAGGGGGACAACTATGGCTACACCTTC. This translates into CASSKWQGDNYGYTF.

The chain joins TRBV5-4 to TRBJ1-6; TRBD1 matches at 7 bases. V was clipped by 6 bases and J by 7 bases; unmatched bases: 7. This CDR3 comprises 14 residues. Germline CDR1 is SGHNT and CDR2 is YYREEE (reference sequence). This chain's CDR3 is CASTQGGGNSPLHF. Written as DNA, the CDR3 is TGTGCCAGCACCCAGGGGGGAGGCAATTCACCCCTCCACTTT.

V and J are TRBV19 and TRBJ1-4; weak D call: TRBD1 (5 bases). This CDR3 contains 15 residues. CDR1 and CDR2 from the germline V gene are LNHDA and SQIVND (reference sequence). Trimming shortened V by 4 bases and J by 5 bases, and 14 bases separated the two germline ends. This CDR3 reads CASSTPVRQNEKLFF. CDR3 bases: TGTGCCAGTAGTACACCCGTTCGACAGAATGAAAAACTGTTTTTT.

This clone was seen more than once but under ten times. The CDR3 loop reads CASSQFEGQPQHF. Here the CDR3 DNA reads TGTGCCAGCAGCCAGTTTGAAGGTCAGCCCCAGCATTTT. The chain employs TRBV7-2 and TRBJ1-5; the D is unclear. Germline values: CDR1 SGHTA, CDR2 FQGNSA. The CDR3 runs 13 residues. Between the trimmed V and J ends, which lost 5 bases and 6 bases, there was a span of 11 bases.

This rearrangement joins TRBV18 to TRBJ2-3, with D possibly TRBD2 on 7 matching bases. V lost 8 bases to trimming and J lost 2 bases, with 20 bases between them. The germline V gene has CDR1 KGHSH and CDR2 LQKENI. The CDR3 loop spans 16 amino acids. CDR3 protein: CASPPIEGGDTDTQYF. The CDR3 bases are TGTGCCAGCCCCCCCATAGAAGGGGGGGACACAGATACGCAGTATTTT.

The rearrangement joins TRBV12-3 or TRBV12-4 to TRBJ2-7; D may be TRBD2 (5 bases). Trimming shortened V by 6 bases and J by 6 bases, and 12 bases separated the two germline ends. CDR3 size: 12 residues. CDR3 region: CASSLPGGEQYF. CDR3 in DNA: TGTGCCAGCAGCCTCCCAGGAGGCGAGCAGTACTTC.

The rearrangement joins TRBV21-1 to TRBJ1-2; the D call in the table, TRBD1, was not verified against the DNA. TRBV21-1 is deemed a pseudogene. The CDR3 consists of 15 residues. CDR3 DNA: TGTGCCAGCAGCAAAGAGCCGACAGGGGGCTTTGGCTACACCTTC. Translating gives CASSKEPTGGFGYTF.

The V call is TRBV27, the J call TRBJ2-3, with 7 bases lining up with TRBD2. The CDR3 is made up of 17 amino acids. In germline, CDR1 is MNHEY, CDR2 SMNVEV (reference sequence). The junction had 6 bases not matched to a gene; V was cut back by 0 bases and J by 0 bases. The CDR3 DNA follows: TGTGCCAGCAGTTTATCGATTACCGGGGGGAGCACAGATACGCAGTATTTT. Its protein is CASSLSITGGSTDTQYF.

On this clone: In the same sample, other DNA sequences code for this CDR3. The gene calls are TRBV5-1 and TRBJ1-5; 9 bases align to TRBD1. J gave up 4 bases and V 4 bases, and 3 bases lay outside the gene matches. Germline CDR1 reads SGHRS; CDR2 reads YFSETQ. The CDR3 consists of 14 residues. Written as DNA, the CDR3 is TGCGCCAGCAGCCCGGGACAGGGAAATCAGCCCCAGCATTTT. Amino acids: CASSPGQGNQPQHF.

This clone was recorded a few times. V gene TRBV5-4 combines with J gene TRBJ1-1, with D perhaps matching TRBD1 (5 bases). Trimming stripped 4 bases from V and 3 bases from J, with 13 bases between. Germline loops: CDR1 SGHNT, CDR2 YYREEE (reference sequence). This CDR3 spans 14 amino acids. The CDR3 loop is CASSRFFRDTEAFF. The DNA for the CDR3 is TGTGCCAGCAGCCGCTTTTTCAGGGACACTGAAGCTTTCTTT.

The chain has TRBV4-1 and TRBJ1-5; D is possibly TRBD1 (5 bases). V shed 1 base and J shed 6 bases, with 10 bases lying between them. Germline V gene lookup returns CDR1 MGHRA and CDR2 YSYEKL. This CDR3 is 14 amino acids long. CDR3 in amino acids: CASSQVDRPQPQHF. CDR3 nucleotides: TGCGCCAGCAGCCAAGTAGACAGACCTCAGCCCCAGCATTTT.

This clone was detected only once. V usage is TRBV19 and J usage is TRBJ1-2; 9 bases are shared with TRBD1. The germline CDR1 and CDR2 sequences are LNHDA and SQIVND (reference sequence). Trimming cost V 5 bases and J 5 bases; bases outside gene matches: 9. The CDR3 is 15 amino acids. The CDR3 DNA reads TGTGCCAGTAGTTGGGACAGGGCTCCTCGGTATGGCTACACCTTC. Its translation: CASSWDRAPRYGYTF.

The sample holds one count of this clone. This sequence joins TRBV7-2 and TRBJ2-7; D call uncertain. The CDR3 covers 12 residues. V lost 1 base and J lost 6, with 7 bases in between. Germline V CDR1 and CDR2: SGHTA, FQGNSA. The chain's CDR3 is CASSLGGSEQYF. The CDR3, as DNA: TGTGCCAGCAGCTTAGGTGGTTCCGAGCAGTACTTC.

The chain uses TRBV30 and TRBJ1-3; 7 bases line up with TRBD1. V lost 2 bases and J lost 3; bases outside the gene matches: 4. Germline assignment: CDR1 GTSNPN and CDR2 SVGIG (reference sequence). This CDR3 is 14 amino acids long. The CDR3 DNA is TGTGCCTGGAGTCGACAGGGAGGTGGAAACACCATATATTTT. As protein: CAWSRQGGGNTIYF.

The chain couples TRBV5-4 to TRBJ2-3; 11 bases are a match to TRBD2. J gave up 0 bases and V 4 bases, and 7 bases lay outside the gene matches. In germline, CDR1 is SGHNT, CDR2 YYREEE (reference sequence). This CDR3 region has 17 residues. CDR3 sequence reads: CASSLLTSGTSTDTQYF. CDR3 nucleotide sequence: TGTGCCAGCAGCCTCCTGACTAGCGGGACTAGCACAGATACGCAGTATTTT.